These T cell receptor beta chains were read from a single sample in a study of cytomegalovirus exposure and HLA in healthy donors. Using immunoSEQ multiplex PCR, the repertoire was profiled, and TCRdb retains in-frame clones only, with some absent. The data show 120,000 or so clones, less than 85% seen once. Specimen: PBMCs. The receptors here all came from a female donor in good health and CMV-seronegative. Both conserved end residues are part of each CDR3. The D gene is left open where the match is weak. Clone size is stated in some rows and not others, as once, few, many or a class when expanded.

TRBV6-6	-	-	TRBJ2-7	12	CASSQSGDEQYF	TGTGCCAGCAGTCAGTCAGGGGACGAGCAGTACTTC
TRBV25-1	-	-	TRBJ2-7	13	CASSRDNTYEQYF	TGTGCCAGCTCCCGGGACAACACCTACGAGCAGTACTTC
TRBV5-1	-	few	TRBJ1-1	13	CASSLQENTEAFF	TGCGCCAGCAGCCTACAGGAGAACACTGAAGCTTTCTTT
TRBV5-1	TRBD2	-	TRBJ2-1	15	CASSLVSGRYNEQFF	TGCGCCAGCAGCTTGGTTAGCGGGAGGTACAATGAGCAGTTCTTC
TRBV2	-	-	TRBJ2-3	11	CASRRADTQYF	TGTGCCAGCCGGAGGGCAGATACGCAGTATTTT
TRBV14	TRBD2	-	TRBJ2-5	15	CASSQTSGLQETQYF	TGTGCCAGCAGTCAGACTAGCGGTTTACAAGAGACCCAGTACTTC
TRBV2	-	-	TRBJ1-5	15	CASSGEAGNNQPQHF	TGTGCCAGCAGTGGGGAGGCGGGTAACAATCAGCCCCAGCATTTT
TRBV4-1	TRBD1	-	TRBJ2-7	15	CASSQDWDRPNEQYF	TGCGCCAGCAGCCAAGATTGGGACAGGCCCAACGAGCAGTACTTC
TRBV11-1	TRBD2	once	TRBJ2-7	15	CASSPSSGRVYEQYF	TGTGCCAGCAGCCCGTCTAGCGGGAGGGTCTACGAGCAGTACTTC
TRBV19	TRBD1	-	TRBJ1-2	17	CASSILGQGGVVVGYTF	TGTGCCAGTAGTATCCTAGGACAGGGTGGAGTAGTCGTCGGCTACACCTTC
TRBV28	TRBD1	few	TRBJ1-1	15	CASSSTGFLDTEAFF	TGTGCCAGCAGTTCGACAGGGTTTCTCGACACTGAAGCTTTCTTT
TRBV5-1	-	-	TRBJ2-7	14	CASSKSQEVDEQYF	TGCGCCAGCAGCAAAAGTCAGGAGGTCGATGAGCAGTACTTC
TRBV6-1	-	-	TRBJ1-6	15	CASSRQASYNSPLHF	TGTGCCAGCAGCCGACAGGCCTCGTATAATTCACCCCTCCACTTT
TRBV18	-	-	TRBJ2-7	16	CASSPGGPQIAYEQYF	TGTGCCAGCTCACCCGGGGGGCCTCAGATCGCCTACGAGCAGTACTTC
TRBV25-1	-	once	TRBJ1-5	16	CASSRGGGYSNQPQHF	TGTGCCAGCAGTAGAGGAGGAGGGTATAGCAATCAGCCCCAGCATTTT
TRBV9	-	few	TRBJ2-1	15	CASSVGGSTYNEQFF	TGTGCCAGCAGCGTAGGGGGCAGTACATACAATGAGCAGTTCTTC
TRBV19	TRBD2	-	TRBJ2-2	15	CASQTSGRSPGELFF	TGTGCCAGCCAGACTAGCGGGAGGAGCCCCGGGGAGCTGTTTTTT